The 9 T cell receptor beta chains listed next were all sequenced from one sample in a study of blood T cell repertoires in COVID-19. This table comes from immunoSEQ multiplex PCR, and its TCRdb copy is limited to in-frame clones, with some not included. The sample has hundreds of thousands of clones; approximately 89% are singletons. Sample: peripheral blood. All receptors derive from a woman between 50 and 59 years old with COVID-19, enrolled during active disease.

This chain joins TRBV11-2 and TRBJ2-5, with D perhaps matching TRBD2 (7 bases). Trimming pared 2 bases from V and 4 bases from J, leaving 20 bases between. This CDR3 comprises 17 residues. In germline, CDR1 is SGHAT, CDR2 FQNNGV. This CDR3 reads CASSLFRGAGLRETQYF. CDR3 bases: TGTGCCAGCAGCTTATTCCGGGGGGCGGGTTTGCGAGAGACCCAGTACTTC. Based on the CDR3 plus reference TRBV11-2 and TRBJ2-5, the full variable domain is EAGVAQSPRYKIIEKRQSVAFWCNPISGHATLYWYQQILGQGPKLLIQFQNNGVVDDSQLPKDRFSAERLKGVDSTLKIQPAKLEDSAVYLCASSLFRGAGLRETQYFGPGTRLLVL.

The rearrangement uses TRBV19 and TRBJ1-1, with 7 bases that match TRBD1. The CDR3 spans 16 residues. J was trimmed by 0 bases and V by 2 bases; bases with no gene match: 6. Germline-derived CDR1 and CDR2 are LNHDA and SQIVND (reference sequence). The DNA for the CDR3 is TGTGCCAGTAGTATATATCGACAGGGAATGAACACTGAAGCTTTCTTT. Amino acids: CASSIYRQGMNTEAFF.

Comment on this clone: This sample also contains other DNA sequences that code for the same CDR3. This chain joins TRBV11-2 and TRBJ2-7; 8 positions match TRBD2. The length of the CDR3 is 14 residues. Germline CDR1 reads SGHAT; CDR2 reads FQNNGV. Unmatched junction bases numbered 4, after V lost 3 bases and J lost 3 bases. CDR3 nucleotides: TGTGCCAGCAGCTTCGGGGGGGATTACTACGAGCAGTACTTC. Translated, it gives CASSFGGDYYEQYF.

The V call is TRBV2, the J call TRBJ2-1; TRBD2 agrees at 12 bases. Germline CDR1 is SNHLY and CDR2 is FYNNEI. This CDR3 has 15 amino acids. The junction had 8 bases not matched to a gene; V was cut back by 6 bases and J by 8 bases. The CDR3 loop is CASSELAGGWDEQFF. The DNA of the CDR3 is TGTGCCAGCAGCGAACTAGCGGGGGGTTGGGATGAGCAGTTCTTC.

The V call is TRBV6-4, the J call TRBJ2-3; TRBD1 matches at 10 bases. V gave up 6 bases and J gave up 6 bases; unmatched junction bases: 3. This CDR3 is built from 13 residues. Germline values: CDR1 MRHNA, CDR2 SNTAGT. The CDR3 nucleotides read TGTGCCAGCAGGGGGACAGGGGAGGATACGCAGTATTTT. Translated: CASRGTGEDTQYF.

The CDR3: CASSPGSSFNYGYTF. Here the CDR3 DNA reads TGCGCCAGCAGCCCCGGGTCTTCCTTTAACTATGGCTACACCTTC. The chain joins TRBV5-1 to TRBJ1-2, with D hard to call. This CDR3 contains 15 residues. With 4 bases removed from V and 1 base from J, the gap between germline ends came to 14 bases. Germline CDR1 reads SGHRS; CDR2 reads YFSETQ.

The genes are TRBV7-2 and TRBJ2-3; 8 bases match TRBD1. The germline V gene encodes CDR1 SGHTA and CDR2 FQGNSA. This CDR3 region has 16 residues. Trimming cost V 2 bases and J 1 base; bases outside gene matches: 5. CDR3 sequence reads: CASSLPDRARTDTQYF. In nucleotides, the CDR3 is TGTGCCAGCAGCTTACCGGACAGGGCTCGCACAGATACGCAGTATTTT.

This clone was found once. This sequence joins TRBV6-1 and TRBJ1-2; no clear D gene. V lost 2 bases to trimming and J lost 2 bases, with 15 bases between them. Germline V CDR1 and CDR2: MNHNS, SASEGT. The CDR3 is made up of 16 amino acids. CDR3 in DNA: TGTGCCAGCAGTGAAAGTGTTTCGGTACTAAACTATGGCTACACCTTC. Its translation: CASSESVSVLNYGYTF.

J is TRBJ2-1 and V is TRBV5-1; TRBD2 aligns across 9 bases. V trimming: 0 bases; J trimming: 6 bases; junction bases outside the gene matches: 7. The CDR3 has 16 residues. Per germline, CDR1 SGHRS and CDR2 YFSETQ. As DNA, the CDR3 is TGCGCCAGCAGCTTGGTAGCGGGGGCCCCTGGCAATGAGCAGTTCTTC. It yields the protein CASSLVAGAPGNEQFF.